This T cell receptor (beta chain) derives from a study of blood T cell repertoires in COVID-19. Looked up from germline, CDR1 is SGHAT and CDR2 is FQDESV (reference sequence). This CDR3 is built from 15 residues. After removal of 6 bases from V and 5 bases from J, the junction contained 7 bases not matched to a gene. The protocol was immunoSEQ multiplex PCR, while the TCRdb copy is restricted to in-frame clones and leaves out a portion. Among 230,000 or so clones, about 88% were seen once, and the ten largest hold approximately 2.7%. Participant ages covered roughly 18 to 89 years across about 25 US areas.

The material sequenced was PBMCs or T cells enriched from blood (not recorded which). V and J are TRBV11-1 and TRBJ2-1; 10 bases line up with TRBD1. The sequence derives from a woman aged 25-40 years who had recovered from COVID-19. CDR3 in amino acids: CASRSGQGSHNEQFF. Written as DNA, the CDR3 is TGTGCCAGCAGATCGGGACAGGGGTCGCACAATGAGCAGTTCTTC.